This T cell receptor (beta chain) was captured in a study of response to subunit inactivated influenza vaccine. Overall study results and limits: A suggestion made by the authors is that each seasonal influenza vaccination recruits few new T cells.

By sample fraction, this clonotype is medium-sized (0.01 to 0.1%). What it recognizes is unknown. In TCRdb, the RT-PCR reads were re-called with MiXCR into one record per CDR3 protein. The sample includes approximately 500,000 distinct CDR3 sequences, under 15% of them seen just once. This CDR3 region has 19 residues. V was cut by 0 bases and J by 0 bases, with 18 bases left in between. Germline CDR1 ENHRY, CDR2 SYGVKD. The material was PBMCs from blood, obtained roughly 45 days after vaccination. The chain employs TRBV10-3 and TRBJ2-1, with D possibly being TRBD1 (5 bases). This sequence was found in a man in his fifties or sixties who received an inactivated influenza vaccine. CDR3: CAISESIAGSRSSYNEQFF. The DNA for the CDR3 is TGTGCCATCAGTGAGTCGATAGCAGGGTCAAGGAGCTCCTACAATGAGCAGTTCTTC.